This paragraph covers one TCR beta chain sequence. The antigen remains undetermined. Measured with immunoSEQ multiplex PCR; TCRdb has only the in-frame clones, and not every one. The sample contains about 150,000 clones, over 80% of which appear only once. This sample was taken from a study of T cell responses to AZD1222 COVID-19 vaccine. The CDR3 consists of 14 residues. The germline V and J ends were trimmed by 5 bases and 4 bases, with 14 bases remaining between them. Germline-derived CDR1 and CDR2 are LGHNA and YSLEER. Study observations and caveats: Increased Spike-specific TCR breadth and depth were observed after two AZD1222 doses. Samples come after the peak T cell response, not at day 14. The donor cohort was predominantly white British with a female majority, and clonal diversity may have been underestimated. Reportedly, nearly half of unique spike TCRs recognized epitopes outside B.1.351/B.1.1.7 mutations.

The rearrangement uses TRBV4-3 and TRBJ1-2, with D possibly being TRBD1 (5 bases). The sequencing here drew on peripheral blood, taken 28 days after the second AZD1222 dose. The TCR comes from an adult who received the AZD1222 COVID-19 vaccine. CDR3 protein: CASSATGLGYGYTF. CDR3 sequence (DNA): TGCGCCAGCAGCGCCACGGGGCTGGGCTATGGCTACACCTTC.